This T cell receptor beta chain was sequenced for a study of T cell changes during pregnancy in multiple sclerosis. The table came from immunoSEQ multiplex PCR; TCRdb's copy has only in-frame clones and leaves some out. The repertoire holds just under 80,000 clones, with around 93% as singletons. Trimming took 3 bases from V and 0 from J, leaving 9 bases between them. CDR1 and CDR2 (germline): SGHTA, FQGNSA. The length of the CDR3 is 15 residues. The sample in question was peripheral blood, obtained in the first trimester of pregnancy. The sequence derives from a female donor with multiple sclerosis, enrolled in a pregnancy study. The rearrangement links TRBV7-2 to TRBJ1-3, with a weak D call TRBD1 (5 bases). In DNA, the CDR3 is TGTGCCAGCAGCTTCGGACACCGCTCTGGAAACACCATATATTTT. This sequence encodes CASSFGHRSGNTIYF.